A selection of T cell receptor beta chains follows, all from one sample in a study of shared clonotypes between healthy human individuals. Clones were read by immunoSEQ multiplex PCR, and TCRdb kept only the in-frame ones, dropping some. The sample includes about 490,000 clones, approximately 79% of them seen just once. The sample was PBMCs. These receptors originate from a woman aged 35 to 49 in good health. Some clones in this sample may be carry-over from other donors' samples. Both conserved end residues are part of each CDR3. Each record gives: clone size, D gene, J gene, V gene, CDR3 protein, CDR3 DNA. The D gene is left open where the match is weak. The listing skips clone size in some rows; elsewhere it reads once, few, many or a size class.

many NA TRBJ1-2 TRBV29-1 CSVVGRYGYTF TGCAGCGTTGTAGGACGCTATGGCTACACCTTC
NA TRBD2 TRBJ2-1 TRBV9 CASSVGLAGGYNEQFF TGTGCCAGCAGCGTAGGGCTAGCGGGAGGGTACAATGAGCAGTTCTTC
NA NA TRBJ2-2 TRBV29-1 CSATTDTGELFF TGCAGCGCTACGACGGACACCGGGGAGCTGTTTTTT
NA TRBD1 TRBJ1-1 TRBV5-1 CASSVRTGPEAFF TGCGCCAGCAGCGTTCGGACAGGGCCTGAAGCTTTCTTT
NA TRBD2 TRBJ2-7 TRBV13 CASSPPPTSDIEQYF TGTGCCAGCAGCCCTCCACCAACTAGCGATATCGAGCAGTACTTC
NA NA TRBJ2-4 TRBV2 CASSATGLRNIQYF TGTGCCAGCAGCGCCACAGGGTTGAGAAACATTCAGTACTTC
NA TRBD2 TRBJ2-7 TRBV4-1 CASAAGGGTYEQYF TGCGCCAGCGCGGCGGGAGGAGGAACCTACGAGCAGTACTTC
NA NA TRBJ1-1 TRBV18 CASSSGAGEGTEAFF TGTGCCAGCTCCAGCGGGGCAGGGGAGGGCACTGAAGCTTTCTTT
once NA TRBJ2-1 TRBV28 CASSLTAGEQFF TGTGCCAGCAGTTTAACAGCTGGGGAGCAGTTCTTC
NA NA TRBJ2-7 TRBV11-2 CASARIGRSGEQYF TGTGCCAGCGCTAGAATTGGGAGATCGGGGGAGCAGTACTTC
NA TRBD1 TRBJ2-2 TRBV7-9 CASSRQGKNTGELFF TGTGCCAGCAGCCGACAGGGGAAGAACACCGGGGAGCTGTTTTTT
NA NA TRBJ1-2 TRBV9 CASRDRKGGYTF TGTGCCAGCAGGGACAGAAAAGGTGGCTACACCTTC
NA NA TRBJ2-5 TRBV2 CASTTWRATQETQYF TGTGCCAGCACTACCTGGAGGGCGACCCAAGAGACCCAGTACTTC
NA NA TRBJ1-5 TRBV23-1 CASSQGRVWGNQPQHF TGCGCCAGCAGTCAAGGTAGGGTGTGGGGCAATCAGCCCCAGCATTTT
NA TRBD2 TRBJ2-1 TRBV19 CASSRLAGEGYNEQFF TGTGCCAGTAGTAGACTAGCGGGAGAGGGCTACAATGAGCAGTTCTTC
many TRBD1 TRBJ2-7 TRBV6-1 CASSVTGEGPNEQYF TGTGCCAGCAGTGTCACAGGGGAAGGACCTAACGAGCAGTACTTC
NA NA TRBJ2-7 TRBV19 CASSIGHTYEQYF TGTGCCAGTAGTATAGGACATACCTACGAGCAGTACTTC
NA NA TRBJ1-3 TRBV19 CASKVRGSGNTIYF TGTGCCAGTAAGGTACGGGGATCTGGAAACACCATATATTTT
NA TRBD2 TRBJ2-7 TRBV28 CASIPQRGAYEQYF TGTGCCAGCATCCCTCAGCGGGGAGCCTACGAGCAGTACTTC
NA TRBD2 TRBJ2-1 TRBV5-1 CASSLLAGEVYNEQFF TGCGCCAGCAGCTTGTTGGCGGGAGAGGTCTACAATGAGCAGTTCTTC
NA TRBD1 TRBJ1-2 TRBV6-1 CASSGTDRDYYGYTF TGTGCCAGCAGTGGTACGGACAGGGACTACTATGGCTACACCTTC
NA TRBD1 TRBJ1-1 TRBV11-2 CASSAAGQGARLAFF TGTGCCAGCAGCGCGGCGGGACAGGGGGCTCGGCTGGCTTTCTTT
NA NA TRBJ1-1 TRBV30 CAWSRGGNTEAFF TGTGCCTGGAGTCGGGGGGGGAACACTGAAGCTTTCTTT
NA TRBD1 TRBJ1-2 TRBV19 CASSIGTGEAYGYTF TGTGCCAGTAGTATAGGTACAGGGGAAGCCTATGGCTACACCTTC